The rows below give T cell receptor beta chains drawn from one sample of a study of T cell changes during pregnancy in multiple sclerosis. TCRdb's copy holds only in-frame clones and misses some; the assay was immunoSEQ multiplex PCR. This sample has over 85,000 clones, with 75% to 95% found just once. The sequenced sample was peripheral blood, obtained in the second trimester of pregnancy. The receptors come from a female donor in good health, enrolled as a control in a pregnancy study. Both conserved end residues are part of each CDR3. The order of the fields is clone size, V gene, J gene, D gene, CDR3 protein, CDR3 DNA. The D gene is left open where the match is weak. Clone size appears in some rows only: once, few, many, or a class for an expanded clone.

clone size: NA; V gene: TRBV9; J gene: TRBJ2-1; D gene: TRBD2; CDR3 protein: CASTPSGGLYNEQFF; CDR3 DNA: TGTGCCAGCACCCCTAGCGGGGGCCTCTACAATGAGCAGTTCTTC
clone size: NA; V gene: TRBV15; J gene: TRBJ1-2; D gene: NA; CDR3 protein: CATSAERVAFYTF; CDR3 DNA: TGTGCCACCAGCGCTGAGAGGGTCGCTTTCTACACCTTC
clone size: NA; V gene: TRBV28; J gene: TRBJ1-5; D gene: NA; CDR3 protein: CASSSARGSNQPQHF; CDR3 DNA: TGTGCCAGCAGTTCGGCCAGGGGAAGCAATCAGCCCCAGCATTTT
clone size: NA; V gene: TRBV18; J gene: TRBJ1-2; D gene: NA; CDR3 protein: CASSPSPPGVYGYTF; CDR3 DNA: TGTGCCAGCTCACCAAGCCCTCCTGGAGTCTATGGCTACACCTTC
clone size: NA; V gene: TRBV30; J gene: TRBJ2-3; D gene: NA; CDR3 protein: CAWFRGSTDTQYF; CDR3 DNA: TGTGCCTGGTTCAGAGGGAGCACAGATACGCAGTATTTT
clone size: NA; V gene: TRBV6-1; J gene: TRBJ1-2; D gene: NA; CDR3 protein: CASRQGFDYGYTF; CDR3 DNA: TGTGCCAGCAGGCAGGGGTTTGACTATGGCTACACCTTC
clone size: NA; V gene: TRBV9; J gene: TRBJ2-3; D gene: TRBD2; CDR3 protein: CASSLGLAGGPGDTQYF; CDR3 DNA: TGTGCCAGCAGCCTCGGACTAGCGGGAGGGCCAGGGGATACGCAGTATTTT
clone size: NA; V gene: TRBV14; J gene: TRBJ1-2; D gene: TRBD1; CDR3 protein: CASSSWGTGDGYTF; CDR3 DNA: TGTGCCAGCAGCTCTTGGGGGACAGGGGATGGCTACACCTTC
clone size: NA; V gene: TRBV25-1; J gene: TRBJ2-7; D gene: NA; CDR3 protein: CATTVGGEQYF; CDR3 DNA: TGTGCCACCACAGTAGGGGGAGAGCAGTACTTC
clone size: NA; V gene: TRBV6-5; J gene: TRBJ2-5; D gene: NA; CDR3 protein: CASSQRVQETQYF; CDR3 DNA: TGTGCCAGCAGTCAGCGGGTCCAAGAGACCCAGTACTTC
clone size: NA; V gene: TRBV5-1; J gene: TRBJ1-1; D gene: TRBD1; CDR3 protein: CASSWGQGRVRTEAFF; CDR3 DNA: TGCGCCAGCAGCTGGGGACAGGGCCGGGTTAGAACTGAAGCTTTCTTT
clone size: NA; V gene: TRBV5-1; J gene: TRBJ2-7; D gene: NA; CDR3 protein: CASSLGFRAEQYF; CDR3 DNA: TGCGCCAGCAGCTTGGGTTTCCGCGCCGAGCAGTACTTC
clone size: NA; V gene: TRBV29-1; J gene: TRBJ1-5; D gene: NA; CDR3 protein: CSVAGGRDQPQHF; CDR3 DNA: TGCAGCGTTGCTGGGGGCAGGGACCAGCCCCAGCATTTT
clone size: few; V gene: TRBV6-1; J gene: TRBJ2-5; D gene: TRBD2; CDR3 protein: CASSRLAGAQETQYF; CDR3 DNA: TGTGCCAGCAGCCGACTAGCGGGGGCCCAAGAGACCCAGTACTTC
clone size: few; V gene: TRBV15; J gene: TRBJ1-6; D gene: TRBD1; CDR3 protein: CATSRADRDNSPLHF; CDR3 DNA: TGTGCCACCAGCAGGGCCGACAGGGACAATTCACCCCTCCACTTT
clone size: NA; V gene: TRBV5-8; J gene: TRBJ2-5; D gene: NA; CDR3 protein: CASSPRRWTQYF; CDR3 DNA: TGTGCCAGCAGCCCCAGGAGGTGGACCCAGTACTTC
clone size: once; V gene: TRBV6-1; J gene: TRBJ2-3; D gene: NA; CDR3 protein: CASSRTYSTDTQYF; CDR3 DNA: TGTGCCAGCAGTCGGACTTATAGCACAGATACGCAGTATTTT
clone size: few; V gene: TRBV4-1; J gene: TRBJ2-1; D gene: NA; CDR3 protein: CASSQGMTSSSYNEQFF; CDR3 DNA: TGCGCCAGCAGCCAAGGAATGACTAGTAGCTCCTACAATGAGCAGTTCTTC
clone size: NA; V gene: TRBV7-9; J gene: TRBJ2-7; D gene: TRBD1; CDR3 protein: CASSARDRGIYEQYF; CDR3 DNA: TGTGCCAGCAGCGCCCGGGACAGGGGAATCTACGAGCAGTACTTC
clone size: NA; V gene: TRBV6-4; J gene: TRBJ1-2; D gene: NA; CDR3 protein: CASRRDTHDANYGYTF; CDR3 DNA: TGTGCCAGCAGACGGGACACCCATGATGCTAACTATGGCTACACCTTC
clone size: once; V gene: TRBV6-5; J gene: TRBJ1-4; D gene: TRBD1; CDR3 protein: CASSPGTGNEKLFF; CDR3 DNA: TGTGCCAGCAGCCCCGGGACAGGGAATGAAAAACTGTTTTTT
clone size: NA; V gene: TRBV25-1; J gene: TRBJ1-2; D gene: TRBD1; CDR3 protein: CASRGQGGVYGYTF; CDR3 DNA: TGTGCCAGCAGGGGACAGGGGGGGGTCTATGGCTACACCTTC
clone size: NA; V gene: TRBV15; J gene: TRBJ2-5; D gene: NA; CDR3 protein: CATSLGQLQETQYF; CDR3 DNA: TGTGCCACCAGCCTGGGGCAGCTCCAAGAGACCCAGTACTTC
clone size: once; V gene: TRBV5-4; J gene: TRBJ2-7; D gene: TRBD2; CDR3 protein: CASSGRVSGGYEQYF; CDR3 DNA: TGTGCCAGCAGCGGTCGGGTTAGCGGGGGGTACGAGCAGTACTTC
clone size: NA; V gene: TRBV19; J gene: TRBJ1-6; D gene: TRBD1; CDR3 protein: CASSPNVPRDRGSPLHF; CDR3 DNA: TGTGCCAGTAGTCCGAACGTACCCCGGGACAGGGGTTCACCCCTCCACTTT
clone size: NA; V gene: TRBV6-5; J gene: TRBJ2-7; D gene: TRBD1; CDR3 protein: CASSYTPSTGIREQYF; CDR3 DNA: TGTGCCAGCAGTTATACGCCCTCGACAGGGATCAGGGAGCAGTACTTC
clone size: NA; V gene: TRBV11-2; J gene: TRBJ1-2; D gene: NA; CDR3 protein: CASSFSTPQYGYTF; CDR3 DNA: TGTGCCAGCAGCTTTTCCACTCCCCAATATGGCTACACCTTC